The 8 T cell receptor beta chains reported below all come from one sample, sequenced in a study of blood T cell repertoires in COVID-19. Libraries were prepared by immunoSEQ multiplex PCR; TCRdb keeps only in-frame clonotypes and omits some of them. The table includes some 430,000 clones, around 91% detected once. Material: PBMCs or T cells enriched from blood (not recorded which). The receptors were gathered from a man younger than 35 who had recovered from COVID-19.

This clone has more than one count but fewer than ten. This chain connects TRBV15 to TRBJ2-7; D gene unclear. This CDR3 region has 18 residues. CDR1 LNHNV and CDR2 YYDKDF come from the germline V gene (reference sequence). V lost 3 bases and J lost 3, with 24 bases in between. The CDR3 here is CATSRRRRKRRKFYEQYF. The CDR3, as DNA: TGTGCCACCAGCAGGCGGAGACGGAAAAGACGGAAATTCTACGAGCAGTACTTC.

The genes are TRBV5-1 and TRBJ1-2; D may be TRBD1 (6 bases). This CDR3 has 14 residues. Germline loops: CDR1 SGHRS, CDR2 YFSETQ. V was clipped by 0 bases and J by 4 bases, with 10 bases between them. In DNA form, the CDR3 reads TGCGCCAGCAGCTTGGAGGGGGTCGGCTATGGCTACACCTTC. The encoded protein is CASSLEGVGYGYTF.

V is TRBV11-2 and J is TRBJ1-3; D is undetermined. Germline V gene lookup returns CDR1 SGHAT and CDR2 FQNNGV. The CDR3 spans 16 residues. The germline V and J ends were trimmed by 5 bases and 0 bases, with 14 bases remaining between them. In DNA, the CDR3 is TGTGCCAGCAGCGCGAGTGGTGAGAGCTCTGGAAACACCATATATTTT. Translated: CASSASGESSGNTIYF. Drawing the rest from reference TRBV11-2 and TRBJ1-3, the complete variable domain is EAGVAQSPRYKIIEKRQSVAFWCNPISGHATLYWYQQILGQGPKLLIQFQNNGVVDDSQLPKDRFSAERLKGVDSTLKIQPAKLEDSAVYLCASSASGESSGNTIYFGEGSWLTVV.

The V call is TRBV5-7, the J call TRBJ1-1; 11 bases fit TRBD1. TRBV5-7 is reported as an ORF; its role is uncertain. The CDR3 length is 18 residues. J gave up 5 bases and V 2 bases, and 14 bases lay outside the gene matches. The CDR3 nucleotides are TGTGCCAGCAGCTTTATCCCCAAGGACAGGGGGCATTTAACTGAAGCTTTCTTT. The encoded protein is CASSFIPKDRGHLTEAFF.

The V call is TRBV9, the J call TRBJ1-1; 7 nucleotides align to TRBD1. V dropped 3 bases and J dropped 5; count of bases not matched to a gene: 4. Germline CDR1 is SGDLS and CDR2 is YYNGEE. The CDR3 is made up of 13 amino acids. In DNA form, the CDR3 reads TGTGCCAGCAGCGAGGGGGCTGGGACTGAAGCTTTCTTT. It encodes CASSEGAGTEAFF.

V and J are TRBV27 and TRBJ2-1, with D perhaps matching TRBD2 (5 bases). The germline V and J ends were trimmed by 4 bases and 0 bases, with 10 bases remaining between them. Germline CDR1 reads MNHEY; CDR2 reads SMNVEV (reference sequence). This CDR3 spans 15 amino acids. The CDR3 DNA is TGTGCCAGCAGTTCAAGCGGACGCTCCTACAATGAGCAGTTCTTC. This codes for CASSSSGRSYNEQFF.

This clone was seen a single time. The genes are TRBV28 and TRBJ2-1, with 8 nucleotides matching TRBD2. From germline, CDR1 is MDHEN and CDR2 SYDVKM. This CDR3 region has 17 residues. The V and J ends lost 2 bases and 7 bases, in that order; junction bases with no gene match: 13. The CDR3, as DNA: TGTGCCAGCAGTTTACGATCCATGAGGGGACTAGTGAATGAGCAGTTCTTC. This encodes CASSLRSMRGLVNEQFF.

This rearrangement joins TRBV7-9 to TRBJ2-7; D perhaps matches TRBD1 (6 bases). Germline V gene lookup returns CDR1 SEHNR and CDR2 FQNEAQ (reference sequence). V was pared by 1 base and J by 3 bases, with 13 bases between. The CDR3 is made up of 15 amino acids. The CDR3 coding sequence is TGTGCCAGCAGCTTAGGCCAGGGGTATGGCTACGAGCAGTACTTC. It codes for CASSLGQGYGYEQYF.